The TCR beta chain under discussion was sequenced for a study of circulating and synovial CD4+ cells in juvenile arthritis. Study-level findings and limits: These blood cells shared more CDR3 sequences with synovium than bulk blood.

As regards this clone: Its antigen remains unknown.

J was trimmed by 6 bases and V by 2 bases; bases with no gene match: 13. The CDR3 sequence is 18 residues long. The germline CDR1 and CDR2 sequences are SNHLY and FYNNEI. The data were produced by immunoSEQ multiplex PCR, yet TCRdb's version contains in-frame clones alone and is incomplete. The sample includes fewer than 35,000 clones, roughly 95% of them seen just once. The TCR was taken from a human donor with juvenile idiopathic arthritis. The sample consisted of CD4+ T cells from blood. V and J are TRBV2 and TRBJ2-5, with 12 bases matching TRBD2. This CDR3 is CASSERWLAGGRVKTQYF. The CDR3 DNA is TGTGCCAGCAGTGAAAGGTGGCTAGCGGGAGGGCGGGTGAAGACCCAGTACTTC.